This T cell receptor (beta chain) is drawn from a study of yellow fever vaccine responses in identical twins. With regard to this clonotype: Its specificity is not known.

The germline CDR1 and CDR2 sequences are SGHAT and FQDESV (reference sequence). The CDR3 length is 14 residues. Between the trimmed V and J ends, which lost 5 bases and 4 bases, there was a span of 15 bases. TCRdb passed the RT-PCR reads through MiXCR, listing each CDR3 protein once. The sample contains approximately 16,000 distinct CDR3 sequences, approximately 82% of which appear only once. General study points: Reportedly, the T cell response mounted by twins to vaccine seemed partly convergent, partly personalized.

This sequence originates from a woman aged 18-29 years who received the yellow fever vaccine. The chain recombines TRBV11-1 with TRBJ2-7; possibly TRBD1 or TRBD2 for D (5 bases each). The material was T cells from blood (PBMCs), unsorted or a sorted subset (not recorded which), obtained before or after yellow fever vaccination (not recorded which). The CDR3 sequence: CASSQSGTEYEQYF. The CDR3 nucleotides are TGTGCCAGCAGCCAGTCCGGGACGGAATACGAGCAGTACTTC. The whole variable domain, filled in from reference TRBV11-1 and TRBJ2-7, reads EAEVAQSPRYKITEKSQAVAFWCDPISGHATLYWYRQILGQGPELLVQFQDESVVDDSQLPKDRFSAERLKGVDSTLKIQPAELGDSAMYLCASSQSGTEYEQYFGPGTRLTVT.